This T cell receptor beta chain was observed in a study of T-cell memory formation after mild COVID-19. Germline CDR1 SEHNR, CDR2 FQNEAQ (reference sequence). The CDR3 runs to 13 residues. V lost 3 bases to trimming and J lost 2 bases, with 8 bases between them. TCRdb reprocessed the 5' RACE reads with MiXCR, giving one entry per CDR3 protein. The sample contains around 390,000 distinct CDR3 sequences, approximately 16% of which appear only once. This chain joins TRBV7-9 and TRBJ2-7, with no clear D. The source of this sequence is a man between 18 and 35 years old who had mild COVID-19 (a few samples of this study predate the infection). Cell type and time point are not known. Sequencing was carried out using PBMCs or a T cell subset sorted from them (not recorded which). The CDR3 here is CASSFDGTYEQYF. In nucleotides, the CDR3 is TGTGCCAGCAGCTTCGACGGAACCTACGAGCAGTACTTC.